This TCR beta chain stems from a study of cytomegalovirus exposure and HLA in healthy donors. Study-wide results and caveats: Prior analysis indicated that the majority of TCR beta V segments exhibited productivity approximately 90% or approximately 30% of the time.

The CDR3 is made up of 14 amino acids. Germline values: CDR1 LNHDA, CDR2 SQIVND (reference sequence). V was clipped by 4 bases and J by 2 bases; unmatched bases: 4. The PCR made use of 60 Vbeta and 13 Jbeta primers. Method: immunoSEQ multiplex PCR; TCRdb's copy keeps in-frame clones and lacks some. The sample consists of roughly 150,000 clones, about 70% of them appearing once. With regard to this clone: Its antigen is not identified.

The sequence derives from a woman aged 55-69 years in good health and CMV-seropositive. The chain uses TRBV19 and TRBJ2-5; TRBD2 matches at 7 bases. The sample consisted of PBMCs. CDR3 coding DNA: TGTGCCAGTAGTAAACGACTAGCTCAAGAGACCCAGTACTTC. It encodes CASSKRLAQETQYF.